These 15 T cell receptor beta chains originate from one sample sequenced in a study of cytomegalovirus exposure and HLA in healthy donors. Primers: 60 Vbeta forward and 13 Jbeta reverse. Produced via immunoSEQ multiplex PCR; TCRdb's table is partial and in-frame only. The table has around 97,000 clones, approximately 85% seen once; the top ten hold roughly 5%. The sample was PBMCs. The receptors derive from a man aged 35-49 years in good health and CMV-seropositive.

This clone was observed once. V usage is TRBV5-1 and J usage is TRBJ2-2; D unclear. The V end was cut by 6 bases, the J end by 2 bases, with 5 bases between. Germline CDR1 is SGHRS and CDR2 is YFSETQ. The CDR3 is made up of 12 amino acids. The DNA of the CDR3 is TGCGCCAGCACCATCAACACCGGGGAGCTGTTTTTT. This codes for CASTINTGELFF.

This clone was seen only a few times. J is TRBJ2-1 and V is TRBV19; 11 nucleotides line up with TRBD2. Germline values: CDR1 LNHDA, CDR2 SQIVND (reference sequence). The ends lost 4 bases at V and 8 bases at J; junction bases unmatched: 16. The CDR3 contains 18 residues. CDR3 region: CASSTVLSSGGPSDEQFF. DNA for the CDR3: TGTGCCAGTAGTACCGTACTTTCTAGCGGGGGGCCATCGGATGAGCAGTTCTTC.

This clone was found once. For the CDR3, the DNA is TGTGCCAGCAGCTTCTCGGGAGGGGGTGGAAACACCATATATTTT. It is translated as CASSFSGGGGNTIYF. This rearrangement joins TRBV7-2 to TRBJ1-3; D might be TRBD1 (6 bases). The CDR3 consists of 15 residues. CDR1 and CDR2 (germline): SGHTA, FQGNSA. The ends were cut back, 3 bases at V and 3 bases at J, with 12 bases in the middle.

This clone was recorded only once. The J gene is TRBJ2-7, the V gene TRBV27; D is perhaps TRBD1 (5 bases). CDR3 length: 15 amino acids. With 5 bases removed from V and 0 bases from J, the gap between germline ends came to 14 bases. Germline values: CDR1 MNHEY, CDR2 SMNVEV (reference sequence). The CDR3 sequence: CASSVRARGSYEQYF. CDR3 DNA sequence: TGTGCCAGCAGTGTCCGGGCTAGGGGCTCCTACGAGCAGTACTTC.

This rearrangement joins TRBV2 to TRBJ2-2, with 8 positions matching TRBD1. J was trimmed by 0 bases and V by 5 bases; bases with no gene match: 5. Germline values: CDR1 SNHLY, CDR2 FYNNEI. The CDR3 totals 16 residues. The CDR3 DNA reads as TGTGCCAGCAGTCTCCTGGGACAGGCGAACACCGGGGAGCTGTTTTTT. This gives the protein CASSLLGQANTGELFF. Full variable domain (missing parts from reference TRBV2 and TRBJ2-2): EPEVTQTPSHQVTQMGQEVILRCVPISNHLYFYWYRQILGQKVEFLVSFYNNEISEKSEIFDDQFSVERPDGSNFTLKIRSTKLEDSAMYFCASSLLGQANTGELFFGEGSRLTVL.

Written as DNA, the CDR3 is TGTGCCAGCAGTGAAGCGCACGTAGGGGTTGGAAACACCATATATTTT. Translated: CASSEAHVGVGNTIYF. This chain joins TRBV6-1 and TRBJ1-3, with D maybe TRBD1 (5 bases). The V and J ends lost 0 bases and 3 bases respectively, with 12 bases between them. Germline CDR1 MNHNS, CDR2 SASEGT. This CDR3 contains 16 residues.

The gene calls are TRBV25-1 and TRBJ2-2, with TRBD1 matching over 8 bases. V was clipped by 1 base and J by 5 bases; unmatched bases: 3. Per germline, CDR1 MGHDK and CDR2 SYGVNS. The CDR3 covers 15 residues. The CDR3 coding sequence is TGTGCCAGCAGTGAATCCAGGGGGCAGACCGGGGAGCTGTTTTTT. It translates to CASSESRGQTGELFF.

This chain uses TRBV7-2 with TRBJ2-7; D is unclear. CDR1 SGHTA and CDR2 FQGNSA come from the germline V gene. The CDR3 sequence is 12 residues long. Trimming took off 4 bases at V and 8 bases at J, with 12 bases between the two ends. This CDR3 is CASSSLRYKQYF. DNA for the CDR3: TGTGCCAGCAGCTCCCTTCGCTATAAGCAGTACTTC.

The chain links TRBV2 to TRBJ1-2, with D maybe TRBD1 (6 bases). Germline values: CDR1 SNHLY, CDR2 FYNNEI. Between the trimmed V and J ends, which lost 7 bases and 4 bases, there was a span of 13 bases. CDR3 length: 13 residues. The CDR3 region has the DNA TGTGCCAGCATATGGGGCAGGGGCTATGGCTACACCTTC. Amino acids: CASIWGRGYGYTF.

This chain links TRBV15 with TRBJ1-1; D is perhaps TRBD1 (6 bases). Germline lookup yields CDR1 LNHNV and CDR2 YYDKDF (reference sequence). The length of the CDR3 is 15 residues. Trimming pared 5 bases from V and 5 bases from J, leaving 18 bases between. The CDR3 sequence is CATSLTRGGGTEAFF. The CDR3 DNA reads as TGTGCCACCAGCCTCACGAGGGGGGGTGGGACTGAAGCTTTCTTT.

This clone has only a few counts. The chain recombines TRBV7-2 with TRBJ2-7; 8 positions agree with TRBD2. This CDR3 is 15 amino acids long. The V segment lost 1 base and the J segment 4 bases; nucleotides outside the gene matches: 6. Per the germline V gene, CDR1 is SGHTA and CDR2 is FQGNSA. The CDR3 region has the DNA TGTGCCAGCAGCTTAGACTCGACTAGCGTATACGAGCAGTACTTC. Translated: CASSLDSTSVYEQYF.

The chain employs TRBV7-9 and TRBJ1-3; a possible D gene is TRBD1 (6 bases). Germline V gene sequence: CDR1 SEHNR, CDR2 FQNEAQ (reference sequence). The V end was cut by 5 bases, the J end by 3 bases, with 14 bases between. The CDR3 is made up of 15 amino acids. CDR3 coding DNA: TGTGCCAGCAGCCGGTCGGGGACAATTGGAAACACCATATATTTT. Translation: CASSRSGTIGNTIYF. Complete variable domain (other parts from reference TRBV7-9 and TRBJ1-3): DTGVSQNPRHKITKRGQNVTFRCDPISEHNRLYWYRQTLGQGPEFLTYFQNEAQLEKSRLLSDRFSAERPKGSFSTLEIQRTEQGDSAMYLCASSRSGTIGNTIYFGEGSWLTVV.

The chain is built from TRBV9 and TRBJ1-4; a possible D gene is TRBD1 (5 bases). Germline CDR1 SGDLS, CDR2 YYNGEE. The V and J ends lost 7 bases and 11 bases respectively, with 12 bases between them. This CDR3 region has 11 residues. The CDR3 loop reads CASGRGGKLFF. DNA for the CDR3: TGTGCCAGCGGGAGGGGTGGTAAACTGTTTTTT.

V and J are TRBV10-3 and TRBJ2-7; D uncertain. This CDR3 has 13 residues. Germline loops: CDR1 ENHRY, CDR2 SYGVKD. V lost 2 bases, J lost 4 bases, and 9 bases lay in between. CDR3 coding DNA: TGTGCCATCAGTGAGGACGGGTCGTACGAGCAGTACTTC. Translating it yields CAISEDGSYEQYF.

The chain has TRBV27 and TRBJ2-7, with D possibly TRBD1 on 5 matching bases. V shed 7 bases and J shed 7 bases, with 14 bases lying between them. The germline gives CDR1 MNHEY, CDR2 SMNVEV (reference sequence). CDR3 length: 12 residues. In DNA form, the CDR3 reads TGTGCCAGCATAACACAGGTGGGGGAGCAGTACTTC. Residues: CASITQVGEQYF.